A single sample is the source of the 4 T cell receptor beta chains below, sequenced in a study of identical twins. TCRdb reprocessed the 5' RACE reads via MiXCR and lists one record per CDR3 protein. Of 120,000 to 150,000 distinct CDR3 sequences detected, around 3.5% appear once; the ten largest clones hold around 8.1%. The sample was memory T cells sorted from blood. These receptors originate from a man aged 18 to 35 in good health.

There are many counts of this clonotype. J is TRBJ1-5 and V is TRBV24-1, with D uncertain. This CDR3 is 16 amino acids long. Germline V gives CDR1 KGHDR, CDR2 SFDVKD. Trimming took 1 base from V and 0 from J, leaving 9 bases between them. CDR3 loop: CATSDFRAHSNQPQHF. The CDR3 coding sequence is TGTGCCACCAGTGATTTTAGGGCGCATAGCAATCAGCCCCAGCATTTT.

This clonotype was seen only a few times. The chain's CDR3 is CASSFNWQTQYF. The DNA for the CDR3 is TGTGCCAGCAGCTTTAATTGGCAGACCCAGTACTTC. This chain joins TRBV11-3 and TRBJ2-5; no firm D call. CDR1 is SGHNT, CDR2 YENEEA, per germline. V lost 3 bases and J 6 bases, leaving 8 bases between the germline ends. CDR3 length: 12 residues.

Notes on this clonotype: It may be a read error: a sequence one base away is much more abundant. V and J are TRBV12-3 or TRBV12-4 and TRBJ1-1, with 7 bases aligning to TRBD1. The CDR3 consists of 14 residues. For the CDR3, the DNA is TGTACCAGCAGTCCACCGACAGGGAGCACTGAAGCTTTCTTT. Amino acid sequence: CTSSPPTGSTEAFF.

In its sample, this clonotype was seen many times. This chain joins TRBV19 and TRBJ1-2; unclear D gene. Germline V gene lookup returns CDR1 LNHDA and CDR2 SQIVND (reference sequence). V dropped 7 bases and J dropped 0 bases, with 3 bases sitting between them. The CDR3 totals 11 residues. DNA of the CDR3: TGTGCCAGTAAAACTAACTATGGCTACACCTTC. It encodes CASKTNYGYTF.